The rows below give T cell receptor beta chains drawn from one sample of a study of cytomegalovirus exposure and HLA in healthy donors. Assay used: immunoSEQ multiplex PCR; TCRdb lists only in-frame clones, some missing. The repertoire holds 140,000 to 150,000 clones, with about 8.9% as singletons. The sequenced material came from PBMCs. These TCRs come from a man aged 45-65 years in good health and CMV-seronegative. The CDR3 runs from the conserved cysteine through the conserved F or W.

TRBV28,CASSPSGTGGNNEQFF
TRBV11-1,CASSLDRRETQYF
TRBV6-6,CASRPLGGYSNQPQHF
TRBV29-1,CSVVGGSSYNEQFF
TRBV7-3,CASSLFGGQKETQYF
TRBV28,CASSLYRAGYGYTF
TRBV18,CASSPVLGSANYGYTF
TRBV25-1,CASSEGLAGVTDTQYF
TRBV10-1,CASSRTGVGTDTQYF
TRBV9,CASSDRGTANYGYTF
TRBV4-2,CASSHHDRPANTGELFF
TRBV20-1,CSASEETQYF
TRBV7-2,CASSSGRGNTEAFF
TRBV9,CASSTAFGALNTGELFF
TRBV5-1,CASSFLQGAPDGYTF
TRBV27,CASSSPTAGARNEQFF
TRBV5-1,CASSTYNGQGQETQYF
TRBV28,CASSSAGVQPQHF
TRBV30,CAWSGDRGQYEQYF
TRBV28,CASSLRGANTGELFF
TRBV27,CASSWQGGMNTEAFF
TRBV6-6,CASRDSLGGNTIYF
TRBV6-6,CASSYMRASTGELFF
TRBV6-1,CASSQRGDTEAFF
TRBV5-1,CASSPGSNTGELFF
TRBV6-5,CASSLQAPSAYEQYF
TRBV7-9,CASSFDSYEQYF
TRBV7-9,CASRQGNTGELFF
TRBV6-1,CASSEETGTNTEAFF
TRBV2,CASSSQGTGKLINEKLFF
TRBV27,CASSSPTGGEKLFF
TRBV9,CASSAGPGGGTEAFF
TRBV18,CASSPLRTGSSYEQYF
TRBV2,CASSGLLAGSNEQFF
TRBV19,CASSISGGANVLTF
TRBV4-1,CASSHFPRDSGARLLHNEQFF